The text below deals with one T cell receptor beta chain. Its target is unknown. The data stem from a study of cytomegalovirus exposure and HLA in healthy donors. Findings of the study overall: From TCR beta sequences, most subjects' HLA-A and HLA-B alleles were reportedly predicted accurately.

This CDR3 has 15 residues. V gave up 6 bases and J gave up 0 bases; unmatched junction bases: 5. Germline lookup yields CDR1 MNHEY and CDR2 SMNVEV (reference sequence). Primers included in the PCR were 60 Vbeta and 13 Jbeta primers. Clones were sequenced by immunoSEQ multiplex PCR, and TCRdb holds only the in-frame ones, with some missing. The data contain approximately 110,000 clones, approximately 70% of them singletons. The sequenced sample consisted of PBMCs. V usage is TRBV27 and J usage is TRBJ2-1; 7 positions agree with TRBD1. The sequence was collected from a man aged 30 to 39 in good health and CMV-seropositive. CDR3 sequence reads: CASSLQGSSYNEQFF. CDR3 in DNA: TGTGCCAGCAGCCTACAGGGGAGCTCCTACAATGAGCAGTTCTTC.